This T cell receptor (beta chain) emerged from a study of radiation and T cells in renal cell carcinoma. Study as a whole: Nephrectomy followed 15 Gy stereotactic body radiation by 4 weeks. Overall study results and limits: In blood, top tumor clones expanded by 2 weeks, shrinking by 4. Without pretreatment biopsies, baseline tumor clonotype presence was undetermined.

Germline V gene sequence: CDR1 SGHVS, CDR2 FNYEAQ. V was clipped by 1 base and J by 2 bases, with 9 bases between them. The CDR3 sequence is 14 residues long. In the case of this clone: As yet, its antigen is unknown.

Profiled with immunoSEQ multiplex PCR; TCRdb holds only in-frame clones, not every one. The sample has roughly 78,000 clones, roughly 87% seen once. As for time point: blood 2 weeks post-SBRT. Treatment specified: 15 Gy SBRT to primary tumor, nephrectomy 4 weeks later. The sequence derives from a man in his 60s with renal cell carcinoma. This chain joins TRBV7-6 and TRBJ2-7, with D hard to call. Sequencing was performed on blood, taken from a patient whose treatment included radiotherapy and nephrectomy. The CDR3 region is CASSLGNLPYEQYF. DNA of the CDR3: TGTGCCAGCAGCTTAGGTAATTTGCCCTACGAGCAGTACTTC.